This T cell receptor (beta chain) is from a study of identical twins. Template switching added a universal primer site, and cDNA bore unique molecular identifiers. TCRdb called the 5' RACE reads again in MiXCR, with one record for every CDR3 protein. The sample records approximately 470,000 distinct CDR3 sequences, 14% being singletons. Whole-study results and caveats: Interpretation of the results relied on cross-sectional statistical analysis and not on following the same donors. For out-of-frame beta sequences, excess twin sharing was weaker. Insertions were fewer in abundant cord blood beta clonotypes, whereas memory repertoires showed none of this pattern.

Remarks on this clonotype: Its antigen is unidentified.

These data also featured in a second study, about yellow fever vaccine responses in identical twins.

Sequencing was carried out using CD4+ T cells sorted from blood. The sequence derives from a woman aged 18-35 years in good health.

This CDR3 reads CASSPPSYTEAFF. CDR3 sequence (DNA): TGTGCCAGCTCACCACCGAGTTACACTGAAGCTTTCTTT. The chain links TRBV18 to TRBJ1-1; D is ambiguous. This CDR3 has 13 residues. The germline gives CDR1 KGHSH, CDR2 LQKENI. Trimming shortened V by 0 bases and J by 3 bases, and 5 bases separated the two germline ends.